This TCR beta chain comes out of a study of cytomegalovirus exposure and HLA in healthy donors. 60 Vbeta and 13 Jbeta primers were used in PCR. Data came from immunoSEQ multiplex PCR; TCRdb stores just in-frame clones and leaves some out. The data show 150,000 to 200,000 clones, just under 80% seen once. After removal of 0 bases from V and 6 bases from J, the junction contained 7 bases not matched to a gene. CDR1 SGHDT and CDR2 YYEEEE come from the germline V gene. This CDR3 is 15 amino acids long. The genes are TRBV5-6 and TRBJ2-7, with 9 bases that match TRBD2. The sequenced material came from PBMCs. The sequence was obtained from a man in his late teens or twenties in good health and CMV-seropositive. This chain's CDR3 is CASSLERGARGEQYF. As DNA, the CDR3 is TGTGCCAGCAGCTTGGAGCGGGGGGCGCGGGGCGAGCAGTACTTC.